Below, one TCR beta chain is given with its context. What it binds is not known. Total RNA isolation used whole blood (no T cell sorting was performed). The data were taken from a study of monozygotic twins with inflammatory bowel disease. Notes on the study in general: Compared with healthy twins, IBD patients shared fewer clonotypes with others, especially with disease activity.

TCRdb re-called the 5' RACE reads; one entry per CDR3 protein, DNA not given. The table for this sample gives around 410,000 distinct CDR3 sequences. This CDR3 comprises 15 residues. Germline V gene sequence: CDR1 SGHAT, CDR2 FQNNGV. What was sequenced was blood. The chain employs TRBV11-2 and TRBJ2-3; TCRdb's D call, TRBD1, is unchecked because there is no DNA. The sequence was obtained from a human donor with ulcerative colitis or Crohn's disease, or a healthy co-twin of an affected twin (not recorded which). The CDR3 sequence: CASSTPEAGPDTQYF.